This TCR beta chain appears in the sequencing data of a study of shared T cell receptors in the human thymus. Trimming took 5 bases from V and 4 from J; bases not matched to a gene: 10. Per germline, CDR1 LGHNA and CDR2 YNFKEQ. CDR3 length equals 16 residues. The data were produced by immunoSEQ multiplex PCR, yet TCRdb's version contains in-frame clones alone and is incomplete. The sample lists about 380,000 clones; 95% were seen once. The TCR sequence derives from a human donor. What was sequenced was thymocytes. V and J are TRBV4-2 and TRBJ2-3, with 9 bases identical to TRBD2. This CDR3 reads CASSCGASGTSDTQYF. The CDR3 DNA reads TGTGCCAGCAGCTGCGGAGCTAGCGGGACCTCAGATACGCAGTATTTT.